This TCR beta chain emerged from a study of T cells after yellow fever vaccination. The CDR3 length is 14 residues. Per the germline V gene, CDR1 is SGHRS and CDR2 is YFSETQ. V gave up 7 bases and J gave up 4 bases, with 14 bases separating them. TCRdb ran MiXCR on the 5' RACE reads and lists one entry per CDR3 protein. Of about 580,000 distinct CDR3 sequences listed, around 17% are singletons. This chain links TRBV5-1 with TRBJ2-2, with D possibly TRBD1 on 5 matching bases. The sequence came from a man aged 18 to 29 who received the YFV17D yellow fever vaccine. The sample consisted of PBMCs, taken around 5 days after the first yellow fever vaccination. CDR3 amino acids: CASYEGVLTGELFF. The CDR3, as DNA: TGCGCCAGCTACGAAGGGGTACTCACCGGGGAGCTGTTTTTT.